This T cell receptor (beta chain) was identified during a study of blood T cells in healthy people across ages. The germline V gene encodes CDR1 SQVTM and CDR2 ANQGSEA. This CDR3 has 12 amino acids. Then a second PCR, running roughly 7 to 11 cycles, was carried out with a sample-barcoded 5' primer and a J-beta primer mix. TCRdb re-called the 5' RACE reads with MiXCR, one entry per CDR3 protein. This table holds some 1,000,000 distinct CDR3 sequences, about 23% found once. These data were likewise used in another study, on T cells of mothers and their children.

This clonotype originated in a girl aged 2-10 years in good health. The sequencing sample was made of blood. The chain links TRBV29-1 to TRBJ2-7, with D uncertain. Judging by the DNA end, TRBJ2-5 fits better; the J call may be wrong. CDR3 loop: CSFRSLGETQYF. The CDR3 nucleotides read TGCAGCTTCCGGTCGTTAGGGGAGACCCAGTACTTC.